This T cell receptor beta chain was captured in a study of tumor-infiltrating lymphocytes in primary liver carcinoma. Study-level information: Measuring about 4.2 to 10 cm across, the tumors were staged as T1-T3 N0M0.

General observations from the study: A significantly higher top-250-clone fraction was found in tumors than in blood (p = 0.039). Paired tumor-adjacent and tumor-blood samples overlapped less than tumor region pairs did.

Germline DNA was also extracted, and blood RNA derived from unsorted whole blood. There were only treatment-naive patients, all with chronic HBV infection. About this clonotype: Its antigen is not identified.

Priming with a constant-region primer yielded TCR beta cDNA from approximately 500 ng total RNA. Modified slightly, ARM-PCR produced TCR beta libraries over three nested multiplex PCR rounds. Use of TRBV1-TRBV30 forward primers with a C-beta reverse primer characterized the first two PCR rounds, which lasted around 9 cycles each. TCRdb passed the multiplex PCR reads through MiXCR, listing each CDR3 protein once. The table records some 320,000 distinct CDR3 sequences, roughly 60% of them present only once. Germline CDR1 and CDR2: SGHRS and YFSETQ. The CDR3 covers 16 residues. V was clipped by 2 bases and J by 0 bases; unmatched bases: 4.

The specimen sequenced was peripheral blood. The rearrangement joins TRBV5-1 to TRBJ2-5, with 10 nucleotides matching TRBD2. This TCR came from a man aged 40-49 years with primary liver carcinoma and hepatitis B virus infection. CDR3 sequence (DNA): TGCGCCAGCAGCTTAGGACTAGCGGAGTACCAAGAGACCCAGTACTTC. Protein sequence: CASSLGLAEYQETQYF.